The 15 T cell receptor beta chains presented below share a single source sample, sequenced in a study of shared clonotypes between healthy human individuals. TCRdb's table, derived via immunoSEQ multiplex PCR, lists solely in-frame clones and lacks some. The sample gives 2 million to 3 million clones, around 90% of which show up once; roughly 0.14% is in the top ten. The sequenced material came from naive CD4+ T cells sorted from blood. Subset reported: CD45RA+ positively selected. Receptors originate from a young man in good health.

The V call is TRBV4-3, the J call TRBJ2-3; D is perhaps TRBD2 (6 bases). The V and J ends lost 5 bases and 4 bases respectively, with 13 bases between them. The CDR3 covers 14 residues. The germline gives CDR1 LGHNA, CDR2 YSLEER. The CDR3 reads CASSKGRSADTQYF. The CDR3 DNA sequence: TGCGCCAGCAGCAAGGGGAGGTCCGCAGATACGCAGTATTTT.

As concerns this clone: This sample also contains other DNA sequences that code for the same CDR3. V is TRBV19 and J is TRBJ2-2, with D tentatively TRBD2 (5 bases). The CDR3 extends over 14 amino acids. CDR1 LNHDA and CDR2 SQIVND come from the germline V gene (reference sequence). V shed 0 bases and J shed 4 bases, with 6 bases lying between them. The CDR3: CASSIDRGTGELFF. The CDR3 bases are TGTGCCAGTAGTATAGATCGGGGCACCGGGGAGCTGTTTTTT. The full variable domain, completed using reference TRBV19 and TRBJ2-2, is DGGITQSPKYLFRKEGQNVTLSCEQNLNHDAMYWYRQDPGQGLRLIYYSQIVNDFQKGDIAEGYSVSREKKESFPLTVTSAQKNPTAFYLCASSIDRGTGELFFGEGSRLTVL.

The chain links TRBV6-8 to TRBJ2-1, with TRBD2 matching over 7 bases. The CDR3 is made up of 21 amino acids. Trimming took 3 bases from V and 2 from J; bases not matched to a gene: 22. CDR1 is MNHGY, CDR2 SAAAGT, per germline. The CDR3, as DNA: TGTGCCAGCAGTTATAGCGAGTTGGGGAGGGAGGACTATTCCGCCTACAATGAGCAGTTCTTC. It encodes CASSYSELGREDYSAYNEQFF.

This clone has more than one count but fewer than ten. The chain has TRBV6-6 and TRBJ2-1, with 9 bases fitting TRBD2. This CDR3 comprises 15 residues. J was trimmed by 8 bases and V by 6 bases; bases with no gene match: 11. Germline CDR1 is MNHNY and CDR2 is SVGAGI (reference sequence). The CDR3 bases are TGTGCCAGCAGGGCCGGGACTAGCTGGCGGGATGAGCAGTTCTTC. It translates to CASRAGTSWRDEQFF.

J is TRBJ1-2 and V is TRBV6-5; no definite D call. The V gene lost 6 bases and the J gene lost 0 bases, with 11 bases spanning the gap. Germline lookup yields CDR1 MNHEY and CDR2 SVGAGI. The CDR3 has 14 residues. CDR3 bases: TGTGCCAGCAGCGTAGGAGGATCTAACTATGGCTACACCTTC. It is translated as CASSVGGSNYGYTF.

The rearrangement joins TRBV7-8 to TRBJ2-7, with 12 nucleotides matching TRBD2. Germline CDR1 SGHVS, CDR2 FQNEAQ. The CDR3 extends over 17 amino acids. Trimming removed 1 base from V and 0 bases from J; junction bases left unmatched: 4. The DNA for the CDR3 is TGTGCCAGCAGCTTAGGCGGACTAGCGGGACTCTCCTACGAGCAGTACTTC. It is translated as CASSLGGLAGLSYEQYF.

This chain connects TRBV11-2 to TRBJ2-7, with 7 bases that match TRBD2. Germline CDR1 SGHAT, CDR2 FQNNGV. Germline trimming cut 5 bases from V and 4 bases from J; bases unmatched to any gene: 5. This CDR3 comprises 13 residues. The CDR3 sequence: CASSVPGGYEQYF. The CDR3 region has the DNA TGTGCCAGCAGCGTCCCGGGGGGATACGAGCAGTACTTC.

Comment on this clone: The same CDR3 also results from other DNA sequences found in this sample. The chain links TRBV7-9 to TRBJ2-5; 13 bases are shared with TRBD2. This CDR3 comprises 14 residues. With V trimmed by 5 bases and J by 5 bases, 2 bases remained unmatched. Per the germline V gene, CDR1 is SEHNR and CDR2 is FQNEAQ (reference sequence). In DNA form, the CDR3 reads TGTGCCAGCAGCCCGGGACTAGCGGGGGAGACCCAGTACTTC. This codes for CASSPGLAGETQYF.

The chain joins TRBV12-5 to TRBJ2-7; tentative D call: TRBD1 (6 bases). Germline-derived CDR1 and CDR2 are LGHNT and FRNRAP. CDR3 length equals 14 residues. The ends were cut back, 5 bases at V and 1 base at J, with 12 bases in the middle. The CDR3 here is CASGEWGRSYEQYF. The CDR3 bases are TGTGCTAGTGGTGAGTGGGGGCGTTCCTACGAGCAGTACTTC.

The DNA for the CDR3 is TGTGCCAGCAGGGACAGGGGATACGAGCAGTACTTC. It is translated as CASRDRGYEQYF. The rearrangement uses TRBV6-5 and TRBJ2-7; 9 bases fit TRBD1. CDR1 is MNHEY and CDR2 is SVGAGI in the germline V gene. The CDR3 runs to 12 residues. J lost 4 bases, V lost 6 bases, and 1 base had no gene match.

J is TRBJ2-3 and V is TRBV5-4; 7 nucleotides agree with TRBD1. The CDR3 loop spans 17 amino acids. With 5 bases clipped from V and 2 bases from J, the junction kept 14 bases outside the gene matches. In germline, CDR1 is SGHNT, CDR2 YYREEE (reference sequence). The CDR3 coding sequence is TGTGCCAGCAGGAAAGACACCGGGACAGCCTTCACAGATACGCAGTATTTT. This codes for CASRKDTGTAFTDTQYF.

The chain carries TRBV27 and TRBJ2-7; 7 bases agree with TRBD2. Germline V gene sequence: CDR1 MNHEY, CDR2 SMNVEV (reference sequence). The CDR3 totals 17 residues. V gave up 4 bases and J gave up 7 bases; unmatched junction bases: 19. The CDR3 coding sequence is TGTGCCAGCAGTTCCCTGAGGAGCGGGATGGGCTTCGGGGAGCAGTACTTC. Protein: CASSSLRSGMGFGEQYF.

The chain joins TRBV5-4 to TRBJ1-1; TRBD1 is a possible D gene (6 bases). CDR3 size: 14 residues. The ends were cut back, 2 bases at V and 1 base at J, with 9 bases in the middle. From germline, CDR1 is SGHNT and CDR2 YYREEE (reference sequence). CDR3 coding DNA: TGTGCCAGCAGCTTCGGACAGCGGAACACTGAAGCTTTCTTT. Protein sequence: CASSFGQRNTEAFF. The full variable domain, in which reference TRBV5-4 and TRBJ1-1 provide the parts outside the CDR3, is ETGVTQSPTHLIKTRGQQVTLRCSSQSGHNTVSWYQQALGQGPQFIFQYYREEENGRGNFPPRFSGLQFPNYSSELNVNALELDDSALYLCASSFGQRNTEAFFGQGTRLTVV.

This clone was found a few times. V usage is TRBV9 and J usage is TRBJ1-5, with unresolved D. Trimming shortened V by 0 bases and J by 4 bases, and 8 bases separated the two germline ends. CDR3 size: 14 residues. The germline gives CDR1 SGDLS, CDR2 YYNGEE. CDR3: CASSVDPRNQPQHF. Written as DNA, the CDR3 is TGTGCCAGCAGCGTAGACCCCAGGAATCAGCCCCAGCATTTT.

This clone was seen a single time. The germline gene is not matched at one end of the junction; a read error may be the cause. The genes are TRBV7-7 and TRBJ2-2; 7 positions match TRBD1. Germline-derived CDR1 and CDR2 are SSHAT and FNYEAQ (reference sequence). The CDR3 is made up of 14 amino acids. The CDR3 sequence is CASSRQGNTGELFF. DNA for the CDR3: TGTGCTAGCAGCCGACAGGGAAACACCGGGGAGCTGTTTTTT. Together with reference TRBV7-7 and TRBJ2-2, the CDR3 gives the full variable domain: GAGVSQSPRYKVTKRGQDVTLRCDPISSHATLYWYQQALGQGPEFLTYFNYEAQPDKSGLPSDRFSAERPEGSISTLTIQRTEQRDSAMYRCASSRQGNTGELFFGEGSRLTVL.